The 10 T cell receptor beta chains in this list originate from one sample, sequenced in a study of cytomegalovirus exposure and HLA in healthy donors. 60 Vbeta and 13 Jbeta primers were used in PCR. The protocol was immunoSEQ multiplex PCR, while the TCRdb copy is restricted to in-frame clones and leaves out a portion. The sample includes 75,000 to 90,000 clones, under 80% of them seen just once. The sample comprised PBMCs. These receptors came from a man aged 25 to 45 in good health and CMV-seropositive.

The V and J genes are TRBV5-6 and TRBJ2-7; 8 bases are a match to TRBD2. Germline-derived CDR1 and CDR2 are SGHDT and YYEEEE. Trimming took 5 bases from V and 7 from J; bases not matched to a gene: 11. The CDR3 runs to 14 residues. The CDR3 reads CASSFTAGVGEQYF. The CDR3, as DNA: TGTGCCAGCAGTTTCACAGCGGGAGTAGGTGAGCAGTACTTC.

Turning to this clone: One junction end disagrees with the germline gene, perhaps due to a read error. This chain connects TRBV2 to TRBJ2-6; 8 positions match TRBD1. This CDR3 comprises 17 residues. From germline, CDR1 is SNHLY and CDR2 FYNNEI. CDR3 in amino acids: CATSPDRASSGANVLTF. In DNA, the CDR3 is TGTGCCACCAGTCCGGACAGGGCCTCCTCTGGGGCCAACGTCCTGACTTTC.

This clone occurred a few times. The chain joins TRBV5-4 to TRBJ2-3; TRBD1 might be the D (6 bases). This CDR3 comprises 14 residues. Germline V CDR1 and CDR2: SGHNT, YYREEE (reference sequence). Trimming removed 1 base from V and 4 bases from J, with 10 bases in between. The CDR3 is CASSLTGKADTQYF. CDR3 coding DNA: TGTGCCAGCAGCTTGACAGGGAAGGCAGATACGCAGTATTTT. The complete variable domain, with remaining parts taken from reference TRBV5-4 and TRBJ2-3, reads ETGVTQSPTHLIKTRGQQVTLRCSSQSGHNTVSWYQQALGQGPQFIFQYYREEENGRGNFPPRFSGLQFPNYSSELNVNALELDDSALYLCASSLTGKADTQYFGPGTRLTVL.

A word on this clone: The sample holds other DNA sequences that translate to the same CDR3. The CDR3 nucleotides are TGTGCCAGCAGGGGCGTCAATCAGCCCCAGCATTTT. Translating gives CASRGVNQPQHF. This sequence joins TRBV27 and TRBJ1-5; D is unresolved. Trimming cost V 6 bases and J 3 bases, with 6 bases left between them. The germline CDR1 and CDR2 sequences are MNHEY and SMNVEV (reference sequence). The CDR3 runs 12 residues.

J is TRBJ1-4 and V is TRBV28; the match to TRBD1 covers 9 bases. This CDR3 has 15 amino acids. Looked up from germline, CDR1 is MDHEN and CDR2 is SYDVKM. V trimming: 3 bases; J trimming: 11 bases; junction bases outside the gene matches: 10. In DNA form, the CDR3 reads TGTGCCAGCAGTTTGTCAACAGGGGGCTTGGAGAAACTGTTTTTT. Its protein is CASSLSTGGLEKLFF. Variable domain in full (rest from reference TRBV28 and TRBJ1-4): DVKVTQSSRYLVKRTGEKVFLECVQDMDHENMFWYRQDPGLGLRLIYFSYDVKMKEKGDIPEGYSVSREKKERFSLILESASTNQTSMYLCASSLSTGGLEKLFFGSGTQLSVL.

The chain recombines TRBV6-5 with TRBJ1-2; no definite D call. This CDR3 region has 13 residues. Germline assignment: CDR1 MNHEY and CDR2 SVGAGI. Trimming left V 10 bases short and J 8 bases short, with 20 bases between. The CDR3 region is CATSEGIDGGYTF. The CDR3 DNA is TGTGCCACGTCGGAGGGAATAGACGGGGGCTACACCTTC.

This chain links TRBV21-1 with TRBJ1-3; the D segment call TRBD1 is taken from the table without a DNA check. TRBV21-1 is designated a pseudogene. This CDR3 is 15 amino acids long. CDR3 loop: CASSNNRSSGNTIYF. The CDR3 DNA sequence: TGTGCCAGCAGCAATAACAGGAGCTCTGGAAACACCATATATTTT.

The genes are TRBV7-8 and TRBJ1-6; D call uncertain. The CDR3 consists of 15 residues. Germline CDR1 is SGHVS and CDR2 is FQNEAQ. Trimming pared 5 bases from V and 0 bases from J, leaving 8 bases between. The CDR3 loop reads CASSPSRSYNSPLHF. CDR3 nucleotide sequence: TGTGCCAGCAGCCCGTCCCGCTCCTATAATTCACCCCTCCACTTT.

The CDR3 region is CASSSGLAGDKTQYF. In nucleotides, the CDR3 is TGTGCCAGTAGTTCCGGACTAGCGGGAGACAAGACCCAGTACTTC. The V gene is TRBV19, the J gene TRBJ2-5; 13 nucleotides line up with TRBD2. There are 15 residues in the CDR3. The germline CDR1 and CDR2 sequences are LNHDA and SQIVND (reference sequence). Trimming removed 5 bases from V and 6 bases from J; junction bases left unmatched: 6.

The J gene is TRBJ2-1, the V gene TRBV5-4, with a tentative D call TRBD1 (6 bases). This CDR3 is built from 14 residues. CDR1 and CDR2 from the germline V gene are SGHNT and YYREEE (reference sequence). The V end was cut by 4 bases, the J end by 1 base, with 9 bases between. CDR3 loop: CASSRQGSYNEQFF. CDR3 nucleotides: TGTGCCAGCAGCCGCCAGGGGTCCTACAATGAGCAGTTCTTC.